Each of the 32 T cell receptor beta chains below was sequenced from the same sample in a study of cytomegalovirus exposure and HLA in healthy donors. With 60 Vbeta and 13 Jbeta primers, the PCR was carried out. Measured with immunoSEQ multiplex PCR; TCRdb has only the in-frame clones, and not every one. Among roughly 110,000 clones listed, 60% to 85% were seen once. The sequencing input was PBMCs. These receptors were taken from a male donor in good health and CMV-seropositive.

The chain couples TRBV7-6 to TRBJ1-5; 7 bases are shared with TRBD1. J gave up 1 base and V 5 bases, and 8 bases lay outside the gene matches. The germline V gene has CDR1 SGHVS and CDR2 FNYEAQ. There are 16 residues in the CDR3. The CDR3 nucleotides are TGTGCCAGCAGCATCACAGGGGCTCGGAGCAATCAGCCCCAGCATTTT. Its translation is CASSITGARSNQPQHF.

V usage is TRBV5-4 and J usage is TRBJ2-3, with 7 bases that match TRBD2. This CDR3 contains 15 residues. Germline assignment: CDR1 SGHNT and CDR2 YYREEE (reference sequence). V shed 5 bases and J 0 bases; nucleotides not matched to a gene: 6. The CDR3 coding sequence is TGTGCCAGCAGGCCCCTAGCGGTTAGCACAGATACGCAGTATTTT. Translating gives CASRPLAVSTDTQYF.

The chain couples TRBV7-2 to TRBJ2-3, with D possibly being TRBD2 (6 bases). This CDR3 is built from 16 residues. Trimming shortened V by 6 bases and J by 6 bases, and 22 bases separated the two germline ends. Germline loops: CDR1 SGHTA, CDR2 FQGNSA. CDR3 amino acids: CASSPRRGSGWDTQYF. CDR3 DNA: TGTGCCAGCAGTCCTCGACGGGGGTCGGGTTGGGATACGCAGTATTTT.

The rearrangement joins TRBV30 to TRBJ2-1; 10 nucleotides line up with TRBD1. The CDR3 runs 18 residues. The germline CDR1 and CDR2 sequences are GTSNPN and SVGIG (reference sequence). The V gene end was trimmed by 3 bases and the J gene end by 2 bases; junction bases not matched to a gene: 13. The DNA of the CDR3 is TGTGCCTGGAGGGGAACACCGGGACAGGGGTTCCCCTACAATGAGCAGTTCTTC. Encoded protein: CAWRGTPGQGFPYNEQFF.

The sample holds a few counts of this clone. The chain recombines TRBV28 with TRBJ1-3, with D unclear. The CDR3 spans 16 residues. With 3 bases removed from V and 0 bases from J, the gap between germline ends came to 12 bases. Germline V gives CDR1 MDHEN, CDR2 SYDVKM. DNA of the CDR3: TGTGCCAGCAGTTTCTGGACTCAAAGCTCTGGAAACACCATATATTTT. It specifies CASSFWTQSSGNTIYF.

The chain uses TRBV5-4 and TRBJ1-6, with 10 bases that match TRBD1. Looked up from germline, CDR1 is SGHNT and CDR2 is YYREEE (reference sequence). J lost 7 bases, V lost 4 bases, and 8 bases had no gene match. The CDR3 has 16 amino acids. The CDR3 DNA reads as TGTGCCAGCAGCGAGGGACAGGGGCCTGGGAATTCACCCCTCCACTTT. This gives the protein CASSEGQGPGNSPLHF.

V usage is TRBV5-1 and J usage is TRBJ1-5; possible D gene TRBD1, 6 bases. CDR1 is SGHRS and CDR2 is YFSETQ in the germline V gene. This CDR3 is built from 15 residues. V lost 4 bases to trimming and J lost 2 bases, with 13 bases between them. The CDR3 nucleotides are TGCGCCAGCAGCGGAGACGGGGGGCGCAATCAGCCCCAGCATTTT. Translating it yields CASSGDGGRNQPQHF. The variable domain in full, with the rest retrieved from reference TRBV5-1 and TRBJ1-5, is KAGVTQTPRYLIKTRGQQVTLSCSPISGHRSVSWYQQTPGQGLQFLFEYFSETQRNKGNFPGRFSGRQFSNSRSEMNVSTLELGDSALYLCASSGDGGRNQPQHFGDGTRLSIL.

J is TRBJ1-1 and V is TRBV27; no definite D call. Per germline, CDR1 MNHEY and CDR2 SMNVEV (reference sequence). This CDR3 has 14 amino acids. Trimming stripped 5 bases from V and 4 bases from J, with 14 bases between. This CDR3 is CASSRQGTSTEAFF. The CDR3 coding sequence is TGTGCCAGCAGTAGACAAGGAACGAGCACTGAAGCTTTCTTT.

The chain employs TRBV4-3 and TRBJ2-3; TRBD2 might be the D (6 bases). The CDR3 is made up of 13 amino acids. The V and J ends lost 4 bases and 4 bases respectively, with 9 bases between them. Looked up from germline, CDR1 is LGHNA and CDR2 is YSLEER. The chain's CDR3 is CASSPGTADTQYF. The CDR3 DNA follows: TGCGCCAGCAGCCCCGGGACTGCAGATACGCAGTATTTT.

The V and J genes are TRBV19 and TRBJ1-2; D may be TRBD1 (6 bases). The CDR3 is made up of 12 amino acids. Trimming removed 8 bases at V and 2 bases at J, with 9 bases between. In germline, CDR1 is LNHDA, CDR2 SQIVND (reference sequence). The CDR3 DNA sequence: TGTGCCAGTTCTAGGGGGAACTATGGCTACACCTTC. Translation gives CASSRGNYGYTF.

This clone turned up a few times. The chain combines TRBV6-1 with TRBJ2-5; D is perhaps TRBD1 (7 bases). Looked up from germline, CDR1 is MNHNS and CDR2 is SASEGT. V was shortened by 2 bases and J by 4 bases, with 17 bases between the two germline ends. This CDR3 spans 16 amino acids. CDR3 in DNA: TGTGCCAGCAGTGAATCCGCGGGGACAGTGGGAGAGACCCAGTACTTC. Amino acid sequence: CASSESAGTVGETQYF.

The chain recombines TRBV28 with TRBJ2-7; the D gene is possibly TRBD1 (5 bases). The germline V and J ends were trimmed by 6 bases and 0 bases, with 12 bases remaining between them. CDR1 is MDHEN, CDR2 SYDVKM, per germline. The length of the CDR3 is 14 residues. CDR3 loop: CASSPWGSSYEQYF. The CDR3 DNA follows: TGTGCCAGCAGCCCCTGGGGCAGCTCCTACGAGCAGTACTTC. Full variable domain (remainder filled in from reference TRBV28 and TRBJ2-7): DVKVTQSSRYLVKRTGEKVFLECVQDMDHENMFWYRQDPGLGLRLIYFSYDVKMKEKGDIPEGYSVSREKKERFSLILESASTNQTSMYLCASSPWGSSYEQYFGPGTRLTVT.

The CDR3 sequence: CAWSAGVTEAFF. CDR3 sequence (DNA): TGTGCCTGGAGTGCAGGGGTTACTGAAGCTTTCTTT. V is TRBV30 and J is TRBJ1-1; D perhaps matches TRBD1 (6 bases). V lost 1 base to trimming and J lost 5 bases, with 8 bases between them. This CDR3 has 12 amino acids. CDR1 and CDR2 (germline): GTSNPN, SVGIG (reference sequence).

The gene calls are TRBV19 and TRBJ2-7, with TRBD2 identical over 12 bases. Trimming removed 5 bases from V and 4 bases from J; junction bases left unmatched: 6. The CDR3 has 15 amino acids. Germline CDR1 reads LNHDA; CDR2 reads SQIVND (reference sequence). The CDR3 sequence: CASSSTSGRPYEQYF. The CDR3 region has the DNA TGTGCCAGTAGTTCGACTAGCGGGAGACCTTACGAGCAGTACTTC.

This clone came up a few times. The chain joins TRBV27 to TRBJ2-7, with D perhaps TRBD1 (7 bases). The CDR3 contains 13 residues. Germline CDR1 and CDR2: MNHEY and SMNVEV (reference sequence). V shed 9 bases and J shed 1 base, with 13 bases lying between them. CDR3 sequence (DNA): TGTGCCAGGCGGGACAGAGAGTCCTACGAGCAGTACTTC. Its translation is CARRDRESYEQYF.

This chain joins TRBV6-5 and TRBJ1-6; the D gene is possibly TRBD1 (6 bases). This CDR3 spans 15 amino acids. V lost 7 bases, J lost 9 bases, and 19 bases lay in between. Germline assignment: CDR1 MNHEY and CDR2 SVGAGI. As DNA, the CDR3 is TGTGCCAGCAAGTTCGGGACAACGGGTAGTTCACCCCTCCACTTT. Translation gives CASKFGTTGSSPLHF.

V and J are TRBV5-4 and TRBJ2-3, with TRBD1 matching over 10 bases. CDR3 size: 16 residues. Germline V gene data show CDR1 as SGHNT and CDR2 as YYREEE (reference sequence). Unmatched junction bases numbered 6, after V lost 2 bases and J lost 3 bases. This CDR3 is CASSLSGQGVTDTQYF. In nucleotides, the CDR3 is TGTGCCAGCAGCTTATCAGGACAGGGGGTGACAGATACGCAGTATTTT.

In this sample, this clone turned up once. This rearrangement joins TRBV7-9 to TRBJ1-5; 8 bases line up with TRBD1. The junction had 8 bases not matched to a gene; V was cut back by 5 bases and J by 2 bases. The germline CDR1 and CDR2 sequences are SEHNR and FQNEAQ (reference sequence). This CDR3 is built from 16 residues. DNA of the CDR3: TGTGCCAGCAGCCGAGGGGAGGGACAGGGCAATCAGCCCCAGCATTTT. It codes for CASSRGEGQGNQPQHF.

As regards this clone: Compared with germline, one end of the junction differs, possibly owing to a read error. As DNA, the CDR3 is TGTGCTAGCAGCTTATCCCCGGGGGGAGAGCAGTTCTTC. The encoded protein is CASSLSPGGEQFF. The chain links TRBV7-7 to TRBJ2-1, with 7 bases identical to TRBD2. Germline V gene lookup returns CDR1 SSHAT and CDR2 FNYEAQ (reference sequence). The CDR3 loop spans 13 amino acids.

The J gene is TRBJ2-6, the V gene TRBV5-1; no definite D call. V was shortened by 2 bases and J by 0 bases, with 3 bases between the two germline ends. The CDR3 has 14 amino acids. Germline V gives CDR1 SGHRS, CDR2 YFSETQ. CDR3 in DNA: TGCGCCAGCAGCTTTCTCTCTGGGGCCAACGTCCTGACTTTC. It specifies CASSFLSGANVLTF.

This chain uses TRBV5-1 with TRBJ1-2; no firm D call. Germline V gives CDR1 SGHRS, CDR2 YFSETQ. The CDR3 sequence is 12 residues long. V shed 5 bases and J shed 6 bases, with 11 bases lying between them. For the CDR3, the DNA is TGCGCCAGCAGTCGGCAGGCTGATGGCTACACCTTC. This sequence encodes CASSRQADGYTF.

The V and J genes are TRBV7-9 and TRBJ1-1, with 10 positions matching TRBD1. The CDR3 length is 13 residues. Germline values: CDR1 SEHNR, CDR2 FQNEAQ (reference sequence). V gave up 6 bases and J gave up 6 bases; unmatched junction bases: 4. In DNA form, the CDR3 reads TGTGCCAGCAGACGACAGGGGGCCGCTGAAGCTTTCTTT. Amino acid sequence: CASRRQGAAEAFF. Based on the CDR3 plus reference TRBV7-9 and TRBJ1-1, the full variable domain is DTGVSQNPRHKITKRGQNVTFRCDPISEHNRLYWYRQTLGQGPEFLTYFQNEAQLEKSRLLSDRFSAERPKGSFSTLEIQRTEQGDSAMYLCASRRQGAAEAFFGQGTRLTVV.

This sequence joins TRBV4-1 and TRBJ2-7, with D tentatively TRBD1 (6 bases). The CDR3 runs 14 residues. V lost 6 bases to trimming and J lost 9 bases, with 21 bases between them. Germline CDR1 and CDR2: MGHRA and YSYEKL. DNA of the CDR3: TGCGCCAGCAGACAGGGTGCGGGTACTACGAGGCAGTACTTC. Protein: CASRQGAGTTRQYF.

The rearrangement joins TRBV7-6 to TRBJ2-1; 8 bases agree with TRBD2. The germline V gene has CDR1 SGHVS and CDR2 FNYEAQ. Trimming at V came to 4 bases and at J to 3 bases, leaving 5 bases not matched to a gene. This CDR3 comprises 15 residues. The CDR3 DNA reads TGTGCCAGCAGCTCCGGACTAGCTATCTACAATGAGCAGTTCTTC. Translated: CASSSGLAIYNEQFF.

The gene calls are TRBV30 and TRBJ2-7; possibly TRBD2 for D (6 bases). The CDR3 runs 12 residues. The germline gives CDR1 GTSNPN, CDR2 SVGIG (reference sequence). The CDR3 DNA follows: TGTGCTCTTCTAGCGATCTCCTACGAGCAGTACTTC. It encodes CALLAISYEQYF.

This chain links TRBV6-5 with TRBJ2-7, with 8 bases aligning to TRBD1. The germline V gene encodes CDR1 MNHEY and CDR2 SVGAGI. The trim removed 4 bases at V and 6 bases at J, leaving 8 bases unmatched. The CDR3 has 14 residues. In nucleotides, the CDR3 is TGTGCCAGCAGTTGGACAGGGTCTCTGGGCGAGCAGTACTTC. Protein product: CASSWTGSLGEQYF.

The J gene is TRBJ2-7, the V gene TRBV4-3; 7 positions match TRBD1. The CDR3 is 15 residues long. CDR1 and CDR2 (germline): LGHNA, YSLEER. The V segment lost 2 bases and the J segment 3 bases; nucleotides outside the gene matches: 7. In nucleotides, the CDR3 is TGCGCCAGCAGCCAACAACAGGGGCGAGGCTACGAGCAGTACTTC. Protein product: CASSQQQGRGYEQYF.

This chain connects TRBV4-3 to TRBJ2-7; a weak D match, TRBD2 (6 bases). Germline V gene sequence: CDR1 LGHNA, CDR2 YSLEER. The CDR3 is made up of 16 amino acids. Trimming pared 1 base from V and 1 base from J, leaving 14 bases between. The CDR3 nucleotides are TGCGCCAGCAGCCAAGGTACGGGAGTGCGGTCCTACGAGCAGTACTTC. It yields the protein CASSQGTGVRSYEQYF.

The chain couples TRBV6-5 to TRBJ2-1; TRBD2 matches 12 bases. Germline V gene sequence: CDR1 MNHEY, CDR2 SVGAGI. The V segment lost 2 bases and the J segment 7 bases; nucleotides outside the gene matches: 3. The CDR3 loop spans 15 amino acids. CDR3 protein: CASSYVGLAGNEQFF. The CDR3 nucleotides read TGTGCCAGCAGTTACGTAGGACTAGCGGGGAATGAGCAGTTCTTC.

The rearrangement uses TRBV7-2 and TRBJ2-7; 7 positions agree with TRBD2. This CDR3 contains 16 residues. The V gene's germline CDR1 is SGHTA and CDR2 FQGNSA. Trimming took 1 base from V and 3 from J; bases not matched to a gene: 9. The CDR3 bases are TGTGCCAGCAGCTTAGTACCATTCACTAGCGACTACGAGCAGTACTTC. Encoded protein: CASSLVPFTSDYEQYF.

The rearrangement joins TRBV5-4 to TRBJ2-3; TRBD2 aligns across 11 bases. Germline CDR1 and CDR2: SGHNT and YYREEE (reference sequence). The CDR3 contains 13 residues. CDR3 loop: CALAGGLADTQYF. CDR3 nucleotides: TGTGCATTAGCGGGAGGGCTTGCAGATACGCAGTATTTT.

The rearrangement links TRBV6-5 to TRBJ2-1, with D tentatively TRBD1 (5 bases). The CDR3 sequence is 15 residues long. Per germline, CDR1 MNHEY and CDR2 SVGAGI. Trimming shortened V by 7 bases and J by 5 bases, and 18 bases separated the two germline ends. The CDR3 sequence is CASTPWPTAHNEQFF. In DNA form, the CDR3 reads TGTGCCAGCACCCCATGGCCGACAGCGCACAATGAGCAGTTCTTC.